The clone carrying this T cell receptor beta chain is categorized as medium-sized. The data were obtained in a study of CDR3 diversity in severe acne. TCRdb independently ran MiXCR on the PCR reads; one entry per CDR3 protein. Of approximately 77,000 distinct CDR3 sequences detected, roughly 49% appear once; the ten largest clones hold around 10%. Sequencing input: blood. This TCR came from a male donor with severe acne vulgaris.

The CDR3 bases are TGTGCCAGCAGCTCGCCGCTAACGGTTGTACCCGAGCAGTACTTC. It is translated as CASSSPLTVVPEQYF. This rearrangement joins TRBV7-9 to TRBJ2-7; D is undetermined. Germline V CDR1 and CDR2: SEHNR, FQNEAQ (reference sequence). Trimming took off 4 bases at V and 6 bases at J, with 19 bases between the two ends. The CDR3 is 15 amino acids.